This T cell receptor (beta chain) was observed in a study of shared clonotypes between healthy human individuals. Measured with immunoSEQ multiplex PCR; TCRdb has only the in-frame clones, and not every one. This repertoire shows 660,000 or so clones, roughly 96% found once; its top ten account for about 0.12%. In the naive CD8 group, cells lacked CD45RO and were positively selected for CCR7, so terminally differentiated effector memory CD45RA+ cells were left out. Per the germline V gene, CDR1 is LNHDA and CDR2 is SQIVND (reference sequence). The length of the CDR3 is 16 residues. V dropped 0 bases and J dropped 5; count of bases not matched to a gene: 9.

Input material: naive CD8+ T cells sorted from blood. The clonotype comes from a woman aged 30 to 39 in good health. This chain connects TRBV19 to TRBJ2-7, with TRBD2 matching over 8 bases. This CDR3 is CASSIDVSGGPHEQYF. The CDR3 DNA follows: TGTGCCAGTAGTATAGATGTGTCGGGAGGGCCCCACGAGCAGTACTTC. Together with reference TRBV19 and TRBJ2-7, the CDR3 gives the full variable domain: DGGITQSPKYLFRKEGQNVTLSCEQNLNHDAMYWYRQDPGQGLRLIYYSQIVNDFQKGDIAEGYSVSREKKESFPLTVTSAQKNPTAFYLCASSIDVSGGPHEQYFGPGTRLTVT.